This record looks at one T cell receptor beta chain sequence and its context. The specificity of this receptor is unknown. Qualities for individual bases were not recorded, and no much larger clone is one base off. The donors were included in the validation cohort of roughly 130 subjects, a group kept apart from the roughly 670-subject first cohort. These data belong to a study of cytomegalovirus exposure and HLA in healthy donors (dated by TCRdb to 2015 to 2018). The study in broad terms: The roughly 650 repertoires of the first cohort and the 95 to 150 validation repertoires were produced on the same platform, according to a later analysis. The aim of the study was to test whether cataloging public T cell receptors could identify signatures of past pathogen exposure. In addition to the first cohort of roughly 670 subjects, a separate validation cohort of about 120 different subjects was used. To predict cytomegalovirus infection status, the study brought together high-throughput TCR immunosequencing, statistical association of individual TCRs with disease status, and machine learning. Overall study outcomes, separate from this receptor: The study listed 150 to 200 TCR beta chains as associated with cytomegalovirus. In vitro tests confirmed that a few of the cytomegalovirus-associated TCR beta chains recognize cytomegalovirus antigens. The authors suggested that the approach could potentially be extended to other disease states and immunological phenotypes. All 110 or so repertoires were used to score co-occurrence in the validation cohort in a later analysis, because that analysis had no HLA typing for the cohort. Across donors, most TCR sequences were observed very rarely, whereas some public TCRs were present in many individuals. Of the cluster scores, 90% to 95% were above 0 in a later analysis, which found that TCRs clustered in the first cohort also tended to co-occur in the 95 to 150 validation repertoires. The classifier was reported to diagnose cytomegalovirus status with high specificity and sensitivity in both the original and validation cohorts.

The CDR3 spans 15 residues, from the cysteine through the phenylalanine. The retained sequence is limited to the CDR3, 45 bases, with the frame set at the first base. According to the germline V gene (reference sequence), CDR1 reads GTSNPN and CDR2 reads SVGIG. Trimming removed 3 bases from V and 5 bases from J; the gene matches leave 10 bases unexplained. The library was produced with the immunoSEQ multiplex PCR assay. The original methods were these. A statistical classification framework was built for diagnosing cytomegalovirus status from the catalog of TCR beta chain sequences. TCRdb carries this immuneACCESS record with in-frame sequences only. Its versions omit some clonotypes, under half of them owing to an unresolved V gene in the studies checked, with the rest unexplained. For V, J and clone size, that table is used; D and trimming come from the DNA. The sample table records 100,000 to 150,000 clones; approximately 95% of these occur just once. 1.7% of the sample is held by the ten biggest clonotypes.

The sample taken for sequencing was PBMCs. The rearranged chain carries TRBV30 and TRBJ1-5; TRBD1 lines up with 7 middle nucleotides. This TCR was recovered from a young man in good health and CMV-seronegative. The CDR3 amino acid sequence is: CAWRSRGRRDQPQHF. Here is the DNA: TGTGCCTGGAGATCAAGGGGGCGTCGGGATCAGCCCCAGCATTTT.